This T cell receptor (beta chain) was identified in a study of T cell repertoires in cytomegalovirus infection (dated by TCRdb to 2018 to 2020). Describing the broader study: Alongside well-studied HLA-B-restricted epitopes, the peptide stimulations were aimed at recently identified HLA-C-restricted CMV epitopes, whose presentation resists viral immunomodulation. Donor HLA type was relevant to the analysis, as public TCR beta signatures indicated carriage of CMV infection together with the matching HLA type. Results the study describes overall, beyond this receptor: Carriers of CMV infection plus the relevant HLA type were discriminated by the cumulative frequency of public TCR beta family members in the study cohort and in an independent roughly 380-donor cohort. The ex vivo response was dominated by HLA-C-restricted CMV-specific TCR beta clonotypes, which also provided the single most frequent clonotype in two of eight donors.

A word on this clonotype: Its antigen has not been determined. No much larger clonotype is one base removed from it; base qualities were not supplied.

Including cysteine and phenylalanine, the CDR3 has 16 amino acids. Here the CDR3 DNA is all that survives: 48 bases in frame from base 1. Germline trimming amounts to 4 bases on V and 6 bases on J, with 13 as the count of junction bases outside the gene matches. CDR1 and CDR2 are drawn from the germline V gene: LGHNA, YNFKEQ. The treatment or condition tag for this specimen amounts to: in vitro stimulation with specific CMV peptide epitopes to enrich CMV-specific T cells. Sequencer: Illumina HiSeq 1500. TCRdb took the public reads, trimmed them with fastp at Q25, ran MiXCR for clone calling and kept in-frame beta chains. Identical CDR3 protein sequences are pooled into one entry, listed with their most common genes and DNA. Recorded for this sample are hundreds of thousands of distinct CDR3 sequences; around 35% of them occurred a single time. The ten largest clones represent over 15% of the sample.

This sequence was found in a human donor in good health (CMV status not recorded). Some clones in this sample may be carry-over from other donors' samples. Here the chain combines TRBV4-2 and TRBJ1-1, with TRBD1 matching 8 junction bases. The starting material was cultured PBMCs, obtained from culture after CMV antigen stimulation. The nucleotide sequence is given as TGTGCCAGCAGCCGGTCCCGAGGACAGGGATGGGCTGAAGCTTTCTTT. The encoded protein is CASSRSRGQGWAEAFF.